A selection of T cell receptor beta chains follows, all from one sample in a study of technical replicates of blood from several donors. Sequencing was performed with immunoSEQ multiplex PCR; in TCRdb, only in-frame clones are kept and a portion is missing. The table lists more than 90,000 clones, over 95% of them singletons. The sequenced sample consisted of T cells isolated from PBMCs. The receptors stem from a human donor in good health. The CDR3 runs from the conserved cysteine through the conserved F or W. A D gene is named only where the DNA matches it firmly. Only part of the rows carry a size: once, few, many, or a class if the clone is expanded.

TRBJ1-3 - TRBV28 - CASSPRSFQFANTIYF TGTGCCAGCAGTCCCCGATCGTTCCAGTTTGCAAACACCATATATTTT
TRBJ2-3 TRBD1 TRBV5-4 - CASSQAGGAPDTQYF TGTGCCAGCAGCCAGGCAGGGGGCGCCCCAGATACGCAGTATTTT
TRBJ2-3 - TRBV7-2 - CASSLNPGGTDTQYF TGTGCCAGCAGCTTAAATCCGGGGGGCACAGATACGCAGTATTTT
TRBJ1-2 TRBD1 TRBV4-1 - CASSQGTRDSYYGYTF TGCGCCAGCAGCCAAGGGACCCGGGACAGTTACTATGGCTACACCTTC
TRBJ2-5 TRBD2 TRBV2 - CASIPSGRAGVFETQYF TGTGCCAGCATTCCTAGCGGGAGGGCCGGTGTTTTTGAGACCCAGTACTTC
TRBJ1-5 TRBD1 TRBV6-5 - CASSLRQGTNQPQHF TGTGCCAGCAGCCTGCGACAGGGGACCAATCAGCCCCAGCATTTT
TRBJ1-1 - TRBV6-1 - CASSEGHLEAFF TGTGCCAGCAGCGAAGGACATCTTGAAGCTTTCTTT
TRBJ2-7 - TRBV10-3 - CAISEKPEKVTYEQYF TGTGCCATCAGTGAGAAACCGGAGAAGGTTACCTACGAGCAGTACTTC
TRBJ2-3 TRBD2 TRBV6-4 few CASSAGAGDTQYF TGTGCCTCGTCGGCGGGAGCGGGGGATACGCAGTATTTT
TRBJ2-7 TRBD2 TRBV5-4 once CASSLEHQLAGPRSYEQYF TGTGCCAGCAGCTTGGAACATCAACTAGCGGGGCCCCGTAGTTACGAGCAGTACTTC
TRBJ2-3 - TRBV5-5 - CASSLVEGGATDTQYF TGTGCCAGCAGCTTGGTAGAGGGGGGGGCCACAGATACGCAGTATTTT
TRBJ2-3 - TRBV7-3 - CASSIEGTNTQYF TGTGCCAGCAGCATCGAGGGCACGAATACGCAGTATTTT
TRBJ1-5 - TRBV30 - CAWSTGQSNQPQHF TGTGCCTGGAGTACAGGACAGAGCAATCAGCCCCAGCATTTT
TRBJ1-4 - TRBV5-5 - CASSFSSTNEKLFF TGTGCCAGCAGCTTCTCCTCAACTAATGAAAAACTGTTTTTT
TRBJ2-6 TRBD1 TRBV7-8 - CASSAEPGQGDNVLTF TGTGCCAGCAGCGCCGAACCGGGACAGGGGGACAACGTCCTGACTTTC
TRBJ2-7 - TRBV29-1 - CSTLTGSSYEQYF TGCAGCACCTTAACCGGGTCTTCCTACGAGCAGTACTTC
TRBJ2-4 - TRBV5-1 - CASSLEGGENIQYF TGCGCCAGCAGCTTAGAAGGGGGGGAAAACATTCAGTACTTC
TRBJ1-5 - TRBV10-3 - CAISESGASPNQPQHF TGTGCCATCAGTGAGTCGGGGGCCAGCCCGAATCAGCCCCAGCATTTT
TRBJ1-1 - TRBV2 - CASSEYPVDYTEAFF TGTGCCAGCAGTGAATATCCCGTCGACTACACTGAAGCTTTCTTT
TRBJ2-7 TRBD1 TRBV5-4 - CASSRDRMASYEQYF TGTGCCAGCAGCCGGGACAGGATGGCCTCCTACGAGCAGTACTTC
TRBJ1-1 - TRBV19 - CASRSKGVPTVNTEAFF TGTGCCAGTAGGTCCAAAGGGGTACCGACAGTGAACACTGAAGCTTTCTTT
TRBJ1-2 TRBD1 TRBV7-9 - CASSLGSGGADGYTF TGTGCCAGCAGCTTAGGGTCAGGGGGCGCAGATGGCTACACCTTC
TRBJ1-1 TRBD1 TRBV6-1 - CASSGDRGRPGTEAFF TGTGCCAGCAGTGGTGACAGGGGGCGACCAGGCACTGAAGCTTTCTTT
TRBJ2-2 - TRBV5-1 - CASSLSTDPNTGELFF TGCGCCAGCAGCTTGTCCACAGATCCGAACACCGGGGAGCTGTTTTTT
TRBJ2-5 - TRBV7-6 - CASSFPPVNPGDSTETQYF TGTGCCAGCAGCTTTCCGCCAGTTAACCCGGGAGACAGTACGGAGACCCAGTACTTC
TRBJ2-2 - TRBV5-1 - CASRPRWTQSFTGELFF TGCGCCAGCCGTCCTAGGTGGACACAATCTTTCACCGGGGAGCTGTTTTTT
TRBJ2-7 - TRBV7-9 - CASSRQGTYEQYF TGTGCCAGCTCGCGGCAGGGGACCTACGAGCAGTACTTC
TRBJ2-1 TRBD1 TRBV7-3 - CASSLAGQGYNEQFF TGTGCCAGCAGCTTAGCGGGACAGGGGTACAATGAGCAGTTCTTC
TRBJ2-1 TRBD2 TRBV4-1 - CASSLRTSANEQFF TGCGCCAGCAGCCTTCGGACTAGCGCCAATGAGCAGTTCTTC
TRBJ1-1 TRBD1 TRBV11-2 - CASSPGGFSTGTEAFF TGTGCCAGCAGCCCAGGGGGCTTCTCTACGGGCACTGAAGCTTTCTTT
TRBJ2-7 - TRBV29-1 - CSVQRGRSHEQYF TGCAGCGTGCAAAGAGGGAGGTCACACGAGCAGTACTTC
TRBJ2-2 - TRBV27 - CASRPPRAKNTGELFF TGTGCCAGCAGACCACCCAGGGCGAAGAACACCGGGGAGCTGTTTTTT
TRBJ1-5 TRBD1 TRBV9 - CASSPTGESQPQHF TGTGCCAGCAGCCCAACAGGGGAGAGTCAGCCCCAGCATTTT
TRBJ2-1 TRBD2 TRBV2 - CASSVGLAGTYNEQFF TGTGCCAGCAGTGTGGGACTAGCGGGAACCTACAATGAGCAGTTCTTC
TRBJ2-7 TRBD1 TRBV29-1 - CSVEIRDRDYEQYF TGCAGCGTTGAAATCCGGGACAGGGACTACGAGCAGTACTTC
TRBJ2-5 - TRBV28 - CASSPSHSTRETQYF TGTGCCAGCTCCCCGTCGCACTCCACGCGGGAGACCCAGTACTTC
TRBJ2-7 TRBD2 TRBV27 - CASSPSGGAEQYF TGTGCCAGCAGTCCGTCGGGGGGAGCCGAGCAGTACTTC
TRBJ2-1 - TRBV5-6 - CASSLQISEEQFF TGTGCCAGCAGCTTGCAAATTTCTGAGGAGCAGTTCTTC
TRBJ2-7 TRBD2 TRBV6-5 - CASRPGRAPSYEQYF TGTGCCAGCAGGCCGGGGAGGGCCCCGTCCTACGAGCAGTACTTC
TRBJ2-3 TRBD2 TRBV7-9 - CASSRLYTGTSFTDTQYF TGTGCCAGCAGCCGTCTCTATACCGGGACTAGCTTCACAGATACGCAGTATTTT
TRBJ2-1 - TRBV5-1 - CASSLTADNEQFF TGCGCCAGCAGCTTGACAGCTGACAATGAGCAGTTCTTC
TRBJ2-7 TRBD1 TRBV5-4 - CASSRGTGGYEQYF TGTGCCAGCAGCAGAGGGACAGGGGGTTACGAGCAGTACTTC
TRBJ2-1 TRBD2 TRBV9 - CASSVASGSMNEQFF TGTGCCAGCAGCGTAGCTAGCGGGAGTATGAATGAGCAGTTCTTC
TRBJ1-2 - TRBV7-9 - CASSPDFGANYGYTF TGTGCCAGCAGCCCAGATTTCGGGGCTAACTATGGCTACACCTTC
TRBJ1-2 TRBD1 TRBV6-5 - CASSKQGADYGYTF TGTGCCAGCAGCAAACAGGGGGCTGACTATGGCTACACCTTC
TRBJ2-2 - TRBV6-1 - CASSGTELLANTGELFF TGTGCCAGCAGTGGAACGGAGCTTCTCGCGAACACCGGGGAGCTGTTTTTT
TRBJ2-5 - TRBV18 - CASSQGTTKETQYF TGTGCCAGCTCACAAGGGACAACCAAAGAGACCCAGTACTTC
TRBJ1-2 - TRBV7-9 - CASSPDGGYGYTF TGTGCCAGCAGCCCAGACGGGGGCTATGGCTACACCTTC
TRBJ2-6 TRBD1 TRBV28 - CASTPGTGGSGANVLTF TGTGCCAGCACTCCCGGGACAGGGGGCTCTGGGGCCAACGTCCTGACTTTC
TRBJ2-5 TRBD2 TRBV19 - CASSILTSGRTGGETQYF TGTGCCAGTAGTATATTGACTAGCGGGAGGACGGGGGGAGAGACCCAGTACTTC